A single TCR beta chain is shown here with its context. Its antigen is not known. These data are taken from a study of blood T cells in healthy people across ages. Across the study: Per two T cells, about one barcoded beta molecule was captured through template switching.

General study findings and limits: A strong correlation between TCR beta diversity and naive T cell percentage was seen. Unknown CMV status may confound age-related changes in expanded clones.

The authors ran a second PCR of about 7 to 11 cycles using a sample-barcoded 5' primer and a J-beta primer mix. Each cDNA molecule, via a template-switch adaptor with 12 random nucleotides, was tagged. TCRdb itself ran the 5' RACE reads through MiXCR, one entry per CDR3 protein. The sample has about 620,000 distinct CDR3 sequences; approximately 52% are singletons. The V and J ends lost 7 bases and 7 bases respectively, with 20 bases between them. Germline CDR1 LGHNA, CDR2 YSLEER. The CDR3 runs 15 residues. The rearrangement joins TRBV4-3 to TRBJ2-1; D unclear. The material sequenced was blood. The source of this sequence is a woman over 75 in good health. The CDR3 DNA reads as TGCGCCAGCAATCTCCATCAGACCTTGAGTAATGAGCAGTTCTTC. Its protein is CASNLHQTLSNEQFF.